These 10 T cell receptor beta chains originate from one sample sequenced in a study of T cells in Graves' hyperthyroidism and ophthalmopathy. Amplification yielded TCR beta CDR3 regions, with RNA transcripts as the source. When the TCR CDR3 underwent first-round RT-PCR, the HTBI primer set was used. MiXCR, run by TCRdb on the multiplex PCR reads, gives a single entry per CDR3 protein. The table shows about 350,000 distinct CDR3 sequences, with around 15% occurring only once. The material sequenced was blood. These receptors all stem from a woman in her sixties with Graves' ophthalmopathy.

The chain carries TRBV19 and TRBJ2-3; TRBD2 is a possible D gene (6 bases). The ends were cut back, 1 base at V and 0 bases at J, with 8 bases in the middle. This CDR3 is 15 amino acids long. Germline V gene sequence: CDR1 LNHDA, CDR2 SQIVND (reference sequence). CDR3 amino acids: CASSIGAGSTDTQYF. The CDR3 DNA sequence: TGTGCCAGTAGTATAGGAGCGGGTAGCACAGATACGCAGTATTTT.

In its sample, this clonotype was seen many times. The chain couples TRBV28 to TRBJ2-7; 7 nucleotides agree with TRBD1. Germline V gene sequence: CDR1 MDHEN, CDR2 SYDVKM. There are 14 residues in the CDR3. V was clipped by 8 bases and J by 5 bases; unmatched bases: 12. CDR3 region: CASYPTGYYHEQYF. Written as DNA, the CDR3 is TGTGCCAGCTACCCGACAGGGTACTACCACGAGCAGTACTTC.

This clonotype came up many times. Germline and junction disagree at one end, which may indicate a read error. The chain employs TRBV7-8 and TRBJ2-2; weak D call: TRBD2 (6 bases). Germline V gene lookup returns CDR1 SGHVS and CDR2 FQNEAQ. CDR3 length equals 17 residues. For the CDR3, the DNA is TGTGCCAGCAGGCGGGATGGCAGGCACTCGAAGACCGGGGAGCTGTTTTTT. As protein: CASRRDGRHSKTGELFF.

The chain combines TRBV5-1 with TRBJ2-5; 12 nucleotides align to TRBD1. J gave up 3 bases and V 3 bases, and 12 bases lay outside the gene matches. CDR3 length: 18 amino acids. Germline CDR1 and CDR2: SGHRS and YFSETQ. The CDR3 protein is CASSWGTGGAWREETQYF. CDR3 DNA: TGCGCCAGCAGCTGGGGGACAGGGGGCGCATGGAGGGAAGAGACCCAGTACTTC.

The chain combines TRBV6-5 with TRBJ1-6, with D uncertain. The CDR3 spans 15 residues. The ends were cut back, 2 bases at V and 6 bases at J, with 11 bases in the middle. CDR1 and CDR2 (germline): MNHEY, SVGAGI. CDR3 nucleotide sequence: TGTGCCAGCAGTTACATAGGGATCGGTAATTCACCCCTCCACTTT. Protein sequence: CASSYIGIGNSPLHF.

In this sample, this clonotype turned up many times. V usage is TRBV30 and J usage is TRBJ2-7; D gene ambiguous. CDR1 is GTSNPN and CDR2 is SVGIG in the germline V gene (reference sequence). V was shortened by 4 bases and J by 1 base, with 14 bases between the two germline ends. The CDR3 is made up of 14 amino acids. CDR3 region: CAWTLGRRSYEQYF. The CDR3 DNA reads as TGTGCCTGGACCCTGGGTAGGAGATCCTACGAGCAGTACTTC.

This clonotype showed up many times. The chain carries TRBV13 and TRBJ2-5, with a tentative D call TRBD2 (5 bases). V gave up 3 bases and J gave up 7 bases, with 12 bases separating them. The length of the CDR3 is 13 residues. Germline V CDR1 and CDR2: PRHDT, FYEKMQ (reference sequence). The CDR3 bases are TGTGCCAGCAGCTTGACGGCCGGAGGGACCCAGTACTTC. Amino acid sequence: CASSLTAGGTQYF.

This clonotype was found a few times. The CDR3 DNA follows: TGTGCTAGTGGTTCCGGGCAGGGGGCATTCTATGGCTACACCTTC. This gives the protein CASGSGQGAFYGYTF. The chain carries TRBV12-5 and TRBJ1-2, with 8 nucleotides matching TRBD1. Germline trimming cut 4 bases from V and 4 bases from J; bases unmatched to any gene: 8. CDR3 length equals 15 residues. The germline CDR1 and CDR2 sequences are LGHNT and FRNRAP. The variable domain in full, with the rest retrieved from reference TRBV12-5 and TRBJ1-2, is DARVTQTPRHKVTEMGQEVTMRCQPILGHNTVFWYRQTMMQGLELLAYFRNRAPLDDSGMPKDRFSAEMPDATLATLKIQPSEPRDSAVYFCASGSGQGAFYGYTFGSGTRLTVV.

In this sample, this clonotype turned up a few times. The rearrangement uses TRBV5-5 and TRBJ2-3; 7 bases are a match to TRBD1. V dropped 3 bases and J dropped 10; count of bases not matched to a gene: 14. Germline CDR1 SGHKS, CDR2 YYEKEE (reference sequence). The CDR3 covers 15 residues. The CDR3 coding sequence is TGTGCCAGCAGCTCCGGGACAGCCCCCTCGAATTCGCAGTATTTT. This encodes CASSSGTAPSNSQYF.

CDR3 nucleotide sequence: TGTGCCAGCAGCGTTACTAGCGCCCCGTTGTTTAATACGCAGTATTTT. Its protein product is CASSVTSAPLFNTQYF. This chain joins TRBV9 and TRBJ2-3; 7 positions match TRBD2. The CDR3 is 16 amino acids. The germline CDR1 and CDR2 sequences are SGDLS and YYNGEE. With V trimmed by 2 bases and J by 7 bases, 13 bases remained unmatched.